This T cell receptor beta chain was profiled in a study of T cell repertoires in cytomegalovirus infection. Across the study: From public TCR beta signatures came an indication of both CMV infection and matching HLA type. Notes on the study in general: Dominating the ex vivo response were TCR beta clonotypes that were CMV-specific and HLA-C-restricted. Cumulative frequency of public TCR beta families picked out carriers of CMV plus the relevant HLA.

Germline lookup yields CDR1 SEHNR and CDR2 FQNEAQ (reference sequence). The CDR3 runs to 18 residues. The V gene lost 5 bases and the J gene lost 3 bases, with 23 bases spanning the gap. TCRdb independently ran MiXCR on the reads; one entry per CDR3 protein. The sample consists of approximately 910,000 distinct CDR3 sequences, 30% to 40% of them appearing once. This clonotype has more than one count but fewer than ten. Its antigen is undetermined. This chain connects TRBV7-9 to TRBJ1-5; D gene ambiguous. The receptor was isolated from a human donor in good health (CMV status not recorded). Some clones in this sample may be carry-over from other donors' samples. Sequencing was performed on cultured CD8+ T cells from PBMCs, taken from culture after CMV antigen stimulation. This CDR3 reads CASSPTQSIGRVNQPQHF. CDR3 in DNA: TGTGCCAGCAGCCCGACACAATCTATAGGACGGGTCAATCAGCCCCAGCATTTT. Filled out from reference TRBV7-9 and TRBJ1-5, the complete variable domain reads DTGVSQNPRHKITKRGQNVTFRCDPISEHNRLYWYRQTLGQGPEFLTYFQNEAQLEKSRLLSDRFSAERPKGSFSTLEIQRTEQGDSAMYLCASSPTQSIGRVNQPQHFGDGTRLSIL.